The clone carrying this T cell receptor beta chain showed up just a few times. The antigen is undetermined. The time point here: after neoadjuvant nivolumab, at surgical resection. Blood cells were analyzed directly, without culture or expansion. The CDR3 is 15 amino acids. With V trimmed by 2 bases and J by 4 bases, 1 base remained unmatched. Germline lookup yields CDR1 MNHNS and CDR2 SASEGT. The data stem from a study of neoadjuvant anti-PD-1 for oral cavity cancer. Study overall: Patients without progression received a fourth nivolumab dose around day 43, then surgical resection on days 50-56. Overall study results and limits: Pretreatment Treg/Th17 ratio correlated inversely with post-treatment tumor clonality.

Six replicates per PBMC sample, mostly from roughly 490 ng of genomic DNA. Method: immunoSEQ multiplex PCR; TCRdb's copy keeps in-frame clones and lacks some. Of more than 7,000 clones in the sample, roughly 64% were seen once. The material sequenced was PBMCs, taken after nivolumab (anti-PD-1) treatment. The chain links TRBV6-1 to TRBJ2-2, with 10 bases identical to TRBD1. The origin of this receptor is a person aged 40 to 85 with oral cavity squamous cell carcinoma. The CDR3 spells CASSERTGGTGELFF. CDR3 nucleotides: TGTGCCAGCAGTGAAAGGACAGGGGGCACCGGGGAGCTGTTTTTT.